This T cell receptor (beta chain) was recorded in a study of blood T cell repertoires in COVID-19. This CDR3 region has 14 residues. Trimming took off 0 bases at V and 7 bases at J, with 10 bases between the two ends. Germline CDR1 is GTSNPN and CDR2 is SVGIG (reference sequence). Here immunoSEQ multiplex PCR was the method, and the copy in TCRdb shows in-frame clones only, minus some. The sample shows 500,000 or so clones, roughly 87% of them seen only once. What was sequenced was PBMCs or T cells enriched from blood (not recorded which). This receptor was taken from a young woman who had recovered from COVID-19. The J gene is TRBJ1-6, the V gene TRBV30; D is ambiguous. CDR3 in DNA: TGTGCCTGGAGTGTACATCAATACAATTCACCCCTCCACTTT. Translated: CAWSVHQYNSPLHF. Full variable domain (outside the CDR3, taken from reference TRBV30 and TRBJ1-6): SQTIHQWPATLVQPVGSPLSLECTVEGTSNPNLYWYRQAAGRGLQLLFYSVGIGQISSEVPQNLSASRPQDRQFILSSKKLLLSDSGFYLCAWSVHQYNSPLHFGNGTRLTVT.